Following are 4 T cell receptor beta chains from one sample sequenced in a study of CD8+ T cells in alopecia areata. Extracted from the samples, RNA was reverse transcribed into cDNA to serve as the sequencing template. Profiling relied on immunoSEQ multiplex PCR, and the TCRdb table lists in-frame clones only, not all of them. The sample includes approximately 65,000 clones, about 45% of them seen just once. Treatment described: oral pan-JAK inhibitor, 5-10 mg twice daily. This sample comprised CD8+ T cells sorted from blood, obtained around week 37, from a patient treated with tofacitinib. These receptors were taken from a human donor with alopecia areata.

The chain joins TRBV25-1 to TRBJ1-5; 7 bases match TRBD1. There are 14 residues in the CDR3. Germline-derived CDR1 and CDR2 are MGHDK and SYGVNS. The J segment lost 7 bases and the V segment lost 1 base, leaving 4 bases of the junction unmatched. The CDR3 loop is CASSESTGDQPQHF. CDR3 coding DNA: TGTGCCAGCAGTGAATCTACAGGGGACCAGCCCCAGCATTTT.

CDR3: CASSAGRRDETQYF. CDR3 DNA sequence: TGTGCCAGCAGTGCGGGGAGACGGGACGAGACCCAGTACTTC. The genes are TRBV2 and TRBJ2-5, with D perhaps assigned TRBD1 or TRBD2 (5 bases each). Germline V gene data show CDR1 as SNHLY and CDR2 as FYNNEI. CDR3 length equals 14 residues. Trimming stripped 4 bases from V and 5 bases from J, with 14 bases between.

The V gene is TRBV6-5, the J gene TRBJ2-7; possibly TRBD1 for D (5 bases). The CDR3 sequence is 12 residues long. Germline CDR1 and CDR2: MNHEY and SVGAGI. Trimming shortened V by 10 bases and J by 1 base, and 11 bases separated the two germline ends. The CDR3 here is CATREGSYEQYF. The CDR3, as DNA: TGTGCCACCAGGGAAGGGTCCTACGAGCAGTACTTC.

The genes are TRBV19 and TRBJ1-5; maybe TRBD1 (5 bases). This CDR3 is 12 amino acids long. Germline lookup yields CDR1 LNHDA and CDR2 SQIVND (reference sequence). The V end was cut by 7 bases, the J end by 4 bases, with 8 bases between. The CDR3 sequence: CASISGNQPQHF. Here the CDR3 DNA reads TGTGCCAGTATCTCAGGGAATCAGCCCCAGCATTTT.